Described below is a single T cell receptor beta chain sequence and its context. Its recognized antigen is unknown. The input lacks base qualities; no much larger clone sits a single base away. The CDR1 and CDR2 encoded by the germline V gene are MNHEY and SVGEGT. Trimming accounts for 10 bases at V and 6 bases at J, while the number of junction bases matched to no gene is 8. The CDR3 measures 13 amino acids from cysteine to phenylalanine. The entry retains the CDR3 DNA only, 39 bases that are in frame from base 1. The treatment or condition label for this specimen denotes: in vitro stimulation with specific CMV peptide epitopes to enrich CMV-specific T cells. The data were obtained in a study of T cell repertoires in cytomegalovirus infection (dated by TCRdb to between 2018 and 2021). Describing the broader study: Alongside well-studied HLA-B-restricted epitopes, the peptide stimulations were aimed at recently identified HLA-C-restricted CMV epitopes, whose presentation resists viral immunomodulation. Donor HLA type was relevant to the analysis, as public TCR beta signatures indicated carriage of CMV infection together with the matching HLA type.

These reads were obtained on an Illumina HiSeq 1500. In TCRdb, the public reads were trimmed at Q25 with fastp and aligned with MiXCR, with productive beta chains retained. Rows merge per CDR3 protein into single entries with the most common DNA and genes. The sample profile shows hundreds of thousands of distinct CDR3 sequences; 42% of them were found once. 43% of the sample comes from the top ten. Study-wide findings and limitations: The ex vivo response was dominated by HLA-C-restricted CMV-specific TCR beta clonotypes, and the single most frequent clonotype in two of eight donors was supplied by these HLA-C-restricted clonotypes. Carriers of CMV infection plus the relevant HLA type were discriminated by the cumulative frequency of public TCR beta family members in the study cohort and in an independent 352-donor cohort.

Here the chain combines TRBV6-2 or TRBV6-3 and TRBJ2-1; the central 8 bases match TRBD2. The TCR comes from a human donor in good health (CMV status not recorded). Some clones in this sample may be carry-over from other donors' samples. The sample in question was cultured PBMCs, obtained from culture after CMV antigen stimulation. The DNA reads as follows: TGTGCCACCATGACTAGCGCAAGCAATGAGCAGTTCTTC. It specifies CATMTSASNEQFF.